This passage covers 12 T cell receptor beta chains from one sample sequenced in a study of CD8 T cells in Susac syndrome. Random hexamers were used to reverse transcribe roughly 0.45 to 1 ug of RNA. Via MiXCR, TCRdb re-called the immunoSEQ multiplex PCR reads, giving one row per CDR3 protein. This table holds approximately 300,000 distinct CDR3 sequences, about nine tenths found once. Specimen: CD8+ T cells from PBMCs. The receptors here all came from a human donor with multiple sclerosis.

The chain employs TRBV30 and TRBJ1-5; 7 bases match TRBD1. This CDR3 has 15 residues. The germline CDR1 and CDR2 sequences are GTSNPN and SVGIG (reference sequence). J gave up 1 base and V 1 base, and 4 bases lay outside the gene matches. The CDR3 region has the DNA TGTGCCTGGAGTGCGACAGGGAACAGCAATCAGCCCCAGCATTTT. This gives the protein CAWSATGNSNQPQHF. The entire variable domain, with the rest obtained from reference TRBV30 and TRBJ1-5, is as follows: SQTIHQWPATLVQPVGSPLSLECTVEGTSNPNLYWYRQAAGRGLQLLFYSVGIGQISSEVPQNLSASRPQDRQFILSSKKLLLSDSGFYLCAWSATGNSNQPQHFGDGTRLSIL.

The CDR3 bases are TGTGCCAGCAGCCCTCATCTCAATGAGCAGTTCTTC. Its protein product is CASSPHLNEQFF. This chain joins TRBV7-9 and TRBJ2-1; D is unclear. This CDR3 region has 12 residues. Germline lookup yields CDR1 SEHNR and CDR2 FQNEAQ (reference sequence). V lost 5 bases and J lost 6, with 8 bases in between.

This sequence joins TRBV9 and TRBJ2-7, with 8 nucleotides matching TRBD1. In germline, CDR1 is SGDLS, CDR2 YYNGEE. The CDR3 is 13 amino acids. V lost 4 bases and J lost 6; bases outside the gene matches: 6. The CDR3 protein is CASSPTGAVEQYF. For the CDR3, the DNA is TGTGCCAGCAGCCCGACAGGGGCAGTCGAGCAGTACTTC.

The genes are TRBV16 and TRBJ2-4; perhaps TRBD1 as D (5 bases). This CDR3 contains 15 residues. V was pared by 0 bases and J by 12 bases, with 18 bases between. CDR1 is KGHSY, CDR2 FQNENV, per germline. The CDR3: CASSQSGRGQGPQYF. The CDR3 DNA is TGTGCCAGCAGCCAATCGGGAAGGGGCCAAGGGCCTCAGTACTTC.

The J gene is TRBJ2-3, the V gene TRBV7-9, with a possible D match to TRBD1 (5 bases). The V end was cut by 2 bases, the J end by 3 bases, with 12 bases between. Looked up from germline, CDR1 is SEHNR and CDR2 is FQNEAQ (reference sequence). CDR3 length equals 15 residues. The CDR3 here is CASSLIARATDTQYF. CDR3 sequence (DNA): TGTGCCAGCAGCTTAATCGCCAGGGCGACAGATACGCAGTATTTT. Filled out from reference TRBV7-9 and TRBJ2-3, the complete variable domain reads DTGVSQNPRHKITKRGQNVTFRCDPISEHNRLYWYRQTLGQGPEFLTYFQNEAQLEKSRLLSDRFSAERPKGSFSTLEIQRTEQGDSAMYLCASSLIARATDTQYFGPGTRLTVL.

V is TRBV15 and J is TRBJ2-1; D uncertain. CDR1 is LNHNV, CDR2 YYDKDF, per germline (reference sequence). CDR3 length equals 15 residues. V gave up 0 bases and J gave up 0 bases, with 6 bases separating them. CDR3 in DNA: TGTGCCACCAGCAGAGAGGTCGGCTCCTACAATGAGCAGTTCTTC. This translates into CATSREVGSYNEQFF.

The CDR3 DNA is TGTGCCAGCAGCCAGTACCATTCACCCCTCCACTTT. Translation gives CASSQYHSPLHF. J is TRBJ1-6 and V is TRBV3-1; D unclear. Germline V gene lookup returns CDR1 LGHDT and CDR2 YNNKEL (reference sequence). Between the trimmed V and J ends, which lost 3 bases and 8 bases, there was a span of 5 bases. The CDR3 is made up of 12 amino acids. The variable domain in full, with the rest retrieved from reference TRBV3-1 and TRBJ1-6, is DTAVSQTPKYLVTQMGNDKSIKCEQNLGHDTMYWYKQDSKKFLKIMFSYNNKELIINETVPNRFSPKSPDKAHLNLHINSLELGDSAVYFCASSQYHSPLHFGNGTRLTVT.

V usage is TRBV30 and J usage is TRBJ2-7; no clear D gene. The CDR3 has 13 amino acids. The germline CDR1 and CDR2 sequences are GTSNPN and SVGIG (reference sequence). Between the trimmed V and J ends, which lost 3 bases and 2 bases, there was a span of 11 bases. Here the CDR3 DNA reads TGTGCCTGGAGCCGGTCCGACCCCTACGAGCAGTACTTC. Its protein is CAWSRSDPYEQYF.

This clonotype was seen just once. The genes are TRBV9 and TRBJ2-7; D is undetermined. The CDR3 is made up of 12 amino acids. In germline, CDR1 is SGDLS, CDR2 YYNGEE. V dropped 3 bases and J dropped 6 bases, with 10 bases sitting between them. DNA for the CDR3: TGTGCCAGCAGCGGCCTTAAGGGCGAGCAGTACTTC. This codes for CASSGLKGEQYF.

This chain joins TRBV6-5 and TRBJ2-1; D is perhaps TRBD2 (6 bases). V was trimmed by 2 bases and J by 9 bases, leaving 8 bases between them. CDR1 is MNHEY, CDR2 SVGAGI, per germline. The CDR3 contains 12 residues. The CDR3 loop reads CASSYVGGEQFF. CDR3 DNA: TGTGCCAGCAGTTACGTCGGGGGTGAGCAGTTCTTC.

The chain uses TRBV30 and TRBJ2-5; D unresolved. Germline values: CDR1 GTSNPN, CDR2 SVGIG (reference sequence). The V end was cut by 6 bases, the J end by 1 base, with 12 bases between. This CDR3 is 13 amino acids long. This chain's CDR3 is CACYADTQETQYF. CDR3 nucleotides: TGTGCCTGCTACGCCGACACCCAAGAGACCCAGTACTTC.

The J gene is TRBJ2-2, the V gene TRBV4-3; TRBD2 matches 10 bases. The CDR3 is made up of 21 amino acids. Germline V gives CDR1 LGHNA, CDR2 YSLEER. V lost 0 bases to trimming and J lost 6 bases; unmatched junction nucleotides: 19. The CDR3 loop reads CASSQDNPEEGTSVSPGELFF. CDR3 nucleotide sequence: TGCGCCAGCAGCCAAGATAATCCCGAGGAAGGGACTAGCGTTTCCCCCGGGGAGCTGTTTTTT.